This TCR beta chain stems from a study of PD-1 blockade in classical Hodgkin lymphoma. Study results and caveats: The authors have not defined what causes the repertoire differences, possibly disease activity or prior therapy.

A remark on this clone: No antigen is known for it.

Every patient was affected by relapse after autologous stem cell transplantation, while exposure to brentuximab vedotin was not uniform. Here immunoSEQ multiplex PCR was the method, and the copy in TCRdb shows in-frame clones only, minus some. The data contain roughly 150,000 clones, nearly 80% of them singletons. This specimen was peripheral blood mononuclear cells (PBMCs), taken before the second cycle of nivolumab. This TCR was recovered from a human donor with classical Hodgkin lymphoma.

In DNA form, the CDR3 reads TGTGCCAGCAGCTTAGACCTAGCGGGAGTCGACACCGGGGAGCTGTTTTTT. Protein: CASSLDLAGVDTGELFF. This chain links TRBV11-1 with TRBJ2-2; 10 positions match TRBD2. CDR1 and CDR2 from the germline V gene are SGHAT and FQDESV (reference sequence). The CDR3 consists of 17 residues. V lost 1 base to trimming and J lost 3 bases; unmatched junction nucleotides: 5. The full variable domain, with the rest looked up from reference TRBV11-1 and TRBJ2-2, is EAEVAQSPRYKITEKSQAVAFWCDPISGHATLYWYRQILGQGPELLVQFQDESVVDDSQLPKDRFSAERLKGVDSTLKIQPAELGDSAMYLCASSLDLAGVDTGELFFGEGSRLTVL.